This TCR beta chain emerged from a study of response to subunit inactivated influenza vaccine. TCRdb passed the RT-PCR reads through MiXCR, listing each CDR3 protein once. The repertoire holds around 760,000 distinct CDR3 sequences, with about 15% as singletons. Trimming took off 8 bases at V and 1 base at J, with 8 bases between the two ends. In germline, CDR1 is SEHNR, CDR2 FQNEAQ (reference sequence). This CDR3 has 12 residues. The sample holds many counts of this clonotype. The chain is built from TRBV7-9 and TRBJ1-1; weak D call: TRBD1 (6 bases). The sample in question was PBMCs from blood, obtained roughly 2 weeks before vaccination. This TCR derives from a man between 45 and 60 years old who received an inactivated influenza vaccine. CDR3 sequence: CASGGGNTEAFF. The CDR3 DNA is TGTGCCAGCGGAGGGGGGAACACTGAAGCTTTCTTT.